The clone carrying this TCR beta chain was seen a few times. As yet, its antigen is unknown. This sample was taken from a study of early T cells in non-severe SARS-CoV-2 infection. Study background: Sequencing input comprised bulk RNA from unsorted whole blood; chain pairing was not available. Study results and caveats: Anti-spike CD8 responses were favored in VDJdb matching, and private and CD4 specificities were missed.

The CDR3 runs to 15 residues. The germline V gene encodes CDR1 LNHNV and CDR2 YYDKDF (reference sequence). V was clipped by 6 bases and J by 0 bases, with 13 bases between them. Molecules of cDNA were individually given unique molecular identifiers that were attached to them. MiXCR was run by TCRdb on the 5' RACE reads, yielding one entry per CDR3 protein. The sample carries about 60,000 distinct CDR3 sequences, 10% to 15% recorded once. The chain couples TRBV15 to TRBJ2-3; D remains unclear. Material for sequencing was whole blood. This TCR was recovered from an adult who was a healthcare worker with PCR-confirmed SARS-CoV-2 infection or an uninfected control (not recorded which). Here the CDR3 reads CATRFDGDSTDTQYF. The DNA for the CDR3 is TGTGCCACCAGGTTCGATGGAGATAGCACAGATACGCAGTATTTT. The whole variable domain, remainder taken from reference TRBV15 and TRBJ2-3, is DAMVIQNPRYQVTQFGKPVTLSCSQTLNHNVMYWYQQKSSQAPKLLFHYYDKDFNNEADTPDNFQSRRPNTSFCFLDIRSPGLGDTAMYLCATRFDGDSTDTQYFGPGTRLTVL.